The 32 T cell receptor beta chains presented below share a single source sample, sequenced in a study of blood T cells in healthy people across ages. Together with a sample-barcoded 5' primer, a J-beta primer mix was included in a second PCR lasting about 7 to 11 cycles. Each CDR3 protein gets one entry after TCRdb re-called the 5' RACE reads with MiXCR. The table lists roughly 790,000 distinct CDR3 sequences, about 42% of them singletons, with 20% to 25% in the top ten. Sequencing was done on a sample of blood. The receptors were gathered from an older woman in good health.

The V gene is TRBV29-1, the J gene TRBJ2-4, with D possibly being TRBD2 (5 bases). The CDR3 is 11 amino acids. Deletions cut 6 bases from V and 6 bases from J, with 9 bases between. Germline loops: CDR1 SQVTM, CDR2 ANQGSEA. CDR3 sequence: CSVELVNIQYF. DNA for the CDR3: TGCAGCGTGGAACTAGTAAACATTCAGTACTTC.

At least ten counts were recorded for this clonotype. This chain joins TRBV13 and TRBJ2-3, with 14 nucleotides matching TRBD2. The CDR3 spans 14 residues. J lost 7 bases, V lost 6 bases, and 3 bases had no gene match. Per germline, CDR1 PRHDT and CDR2 FYEKMQ (reference sequence). The CDR3, as DNA: TGTGCCAGCAGGACTAGCGGGGGGGCTTATACGCAGTATTTT. Translated: CASRTSGGAYTQYF.

The chain employs TRBV20-1 and TRBJ2-1; D is undetermined. This CDR3 contains 15 residues. In germline, CDR1 is DFQATT, CDR2 SNEGSKA (reference sequence). V was clipped by 2 bases and J by 9 bases, with 20 bases between them. CDR3 sequence: CSARSTTGPTGEQFF. The CDR3 bases are TGCAGTGCTAGATCAACAACCGGTCCAACCGGTGAGCAGTTCTTC.

With regard to this clonotype: Sequence at one end of the junction differs from germline and may be a read error. The chain joins TRBV7-9 to TRBJ1-2; D gene uncertain. The CDR3 has 14 residues. Germline V gene lookup returns CDR1 SEHNR and CDR2 FQNEAQ (reference sequence). The CDR3: CACSLAKGGYGYTF. In nucleotides, the CDR3 is TGTGCCTGCAGCTTAGCCAAGGGAGGCTATGGCTACACCTTC.

This clonotype was recorded only once. This sequence joins TRBV20-1 and TRBJ1-5; TRBD1 might be the D (5 bases). The CDR3 contains 14 residues. Germline CDR1 DFQATT, CDR2 SNEGSKA (reference sequence). The V and J ends lost 6 bases and 0 bases respectively, with 12 bases between them. CDR3 region: CSATTAYSNQPQHF. DNA of the CDR3: TGCAGTGCCACGACAGCCTATAGCAATCAGCCCCAGCATTTT.

This clonotype came up many times. The rearrangement uses TRBV3-1 and TRBJ1-2; TRBD1 might be the D (5 bases). Germline values: CDR1 LGHDT, CDR2 YNNKEL (reference sequence). The CDR3 sequence is 15 residues long. V shed 1 base and J shed 2 bases, with 11 bases lying between them. CDR3 DNA sequence: TGTGCCAGCAGCCAAGGAACAGGCTTGAACTATGGCTACACCTTC. The encoded protein is CASSQGTGLNYGYTF.

Comments on this clonotype: Germline is not matched at one junction end, which may reflect a read error. V and J are TRBV10-3 and TRBJ2-3; a possible D gene is TRBD1 (5 bases). The germline V gene encodes CDR1 ENHRY and CDR2 SYGVKD. The CDR3 is made up of 15 amino acids. In DNA form, the CDR3 reads TGTACCATCAGTATACAGGTACCAGCGACAGATACGCAGTATTTT. This translates into CTISIQVPATDTQYF.

The chain has TRBV6-6 and TRBJ2-7; 16 nucleotides agree with TRBD2. The CDR3 has 17 amino acids. V was pared by 5 bases and J by 7 bases, with 11 bases of the junction left unmatched. Germline loops: CDR1 MNHNY, CDR2 SVGAGI (reference sequence). The chain's CDR3 is CASSRGLAGGNSGEQYF. CDR3 bases: TGTGCCAGCAGTCGGGGACTAGCGGGGGGGAACTCTGGTGAGCAGTACTTC.

The rearrangement joins TRBV19 to TRBJ1-2; D uncertain. Germline CDR1 and CDR2: LNHDA and SQIVND (reference sequence). The CDR3 contains 14 residues. Trimming removed 6 bases at V and 2 bases at J, with 13 bases between. CDR3 in DNA: TGTGCCAGTAGACCGGTAGGGCAGAACTATGGCTACACCTTC. It translates to CASRPVGQNYGYTF.

The chain is built from TRBV2 and TRBJ2-1, with 7 bases identical to TRBD1. CDR1 SNHLY and CDR2 FYNNEI come from the germline V gene. V was clipped by 1 base and J by 8 bases; unmatched bases: 2. The CDR3 length is 13 residues. The CDR3 sequence is CASSEGGTDEQFF. CDR3 bases: TGTGCCAGCAGTGAAGGGGGGACAGATGAGCAGTTCTTC.

This clonotype has only a few counts. V is TRBV7-9 and J is TRBJ2-1; 8 bases fit TRBD2. The J call may be in error: the DNA end matches TRBJ2-7 better. Germline loops: CDR1 SEHNR, CDR2 FQNEAQ (reference sequence). The CDR3 is made up of 16 amino acids. Here the CDR3 DNA reads TGTGCCAGCAGCTTACCAGCGGGAGCATCCTACAATGAGCAGTACTTC. It translates to CASSLPAGASYNEQYF.

The J gene is TRBJ2-1, the V gene TRBV27; 11 nucleotides match TRBD2. CDR1 and CDR2 from the germline V gene are MNHEY and SMNVEV (reference sequence). V lost 0 bases, J lost 6 bases, and 7 bases stayed unmatched. The CDR3 runs 17 residues. The CDR3 DNA reads TGTGCCAGCAGTTTATCGAGGCTAGCGGGGGGCATCAATGAGCAGTTCTTC. Translating gives CASSLSRLAGGINEQFF.

This clonotype appeared many times. The V and J genes are TRBV10-3 and TRBJ2-5; D is unclear. The CDR3 is made up of 13 amino acids. V was cut by 3 bases and J by 7 bases, with 12 bases left in between. Germline V gene data show CDR1 as ENHRY and CDR2 as SYGVKD. The CDR3 DNA is TGTGCCATCAGTGATAACCAAATAGGGACCCAGTACTTC. Translating gives CAISDNQIGTQYF.

This clonotype was counted a few times. A much more abundant neighbour one base away suggests this may be a read error. V is TRBV15 and J is TRBJ1-2; TRBD1 might be the D (5 bases). Germline assignment: CDR1 LNHNV and CDR2 YYDKDF (reference sequence). The CDR3 runs 15 residues. The CDR3 DNA is TGTGCCACCAGAGGGGTCATGACTGTGAACTATGGCTGCACCTTC. Protein sequence: CATRGVMTVNYGCTF.

V is TRBV9 and J is TRBJ1-6, with D possibly being TRBD1 (5 bases). The CDR3 totals 16 residues. V lost 4 bases, J lost 10 bases, and 21 bases lay in between. Germline V lookup: CDR1 SGDLS, CDR2 YYNGEE. The CDR3 loop reads CASSLGTGEGKSPLHF. CDR3 bases: TGTGCCAGCAGCCTCGGTACGGGGGAAGGGAAATCACCCCTCCACTTT. Full variable domain (remainder filled in from reference TRBV9 and TRBJ1-6): DSGVTQTPKHLITATGQRVTLRCSPRSGDLSVYWYQQSLDQGLQFLIQYYNGEERAKGNILERFSAQQFPDLHSELNLSSLELGDSALYFCASSLGTGEGKSPLHFGNGTRLTVT.

This clonotype was seen many times. This chain connects TRBV5-1 to TRBJ2-3; D is perhaps TRBD1 (5 bases). Germline V gene lookup returns CDR1 SGHRS and CDR2 YFSETQ. This CDR3 spans 15 amino acids. V shed 0 bases and J shed 0 bases, with 8 bases lying between them. The CDR3 reads CASSLGTYSTDTQYF. As DNA, the CDR3 is TGCGCCAGCAGCTTGGGGACATATAGCACAGATACGCAGTATTTT.

The CDR3 loop reads CASSPGTSGGEYF. The CDR3, as DNA: TGCGCCAGCAGCCCTGGGACTAGCGGCGGGGAGTACTTC. The chain employs TRBV5-1 and TRBJ2-5; 11 nucleotides line up with TRBD2. V trimming: 4 bases; J trimming: 12 bases; junction bases outside the gene matches: 8. Germline V gene lookup returns CDR1 SGHRS and CDR2 YFSETQ. CDR3 size: 13 residues.

The chain has TRBV5-5 and TRBJ2-3, with D maybe TRBD1 (5 bases). CDR3 size: 15 residues. From germline, CDR1 is SGHKS and CDR2 YYEKEE (reference sequence). V lost 2 bases and J lost 2, with 12 bases in between. The CDR3 nucleotides read TGTGCCAGCAGCTTCTCACAGGATGTCACAGATACGCAGTATTTT. Translation: CASSFSQDVTDTQYF.

This clonotype was detected ten times or more. The chain links TRBV20-1 to TRBJ2-7; TRBD1 matches at 8 bases. Germline CDR1 DFQATT, CDR2 SNEGSKA (reference sequence). The CDR3 covers 15 residues. With V trimmed by 2 bases and J by 0 bases, 6 bases remained unmatched. As DNA, the CDR3 is TGCAGTGCTAGACAGACAGGGGACTCCTCCTACGAGCAGTACTTC. Encoded protein: CSARQTGDSSYEQYF.

V gene TRBV20-1 combines with J gene TRBJ2-6; the match to TRBD1 covers 7 bases. The junction had 6 bases not matched to a gene; V was cut back by 5 bases and J by 2 bases. CDR1 and CDR2 from the germline V gene are DFQATT and SNEGSKA (reference sequence). The CDR3 consists of 15 residues. DNA of the CDR3: TGCAGTGCTGCGCAGGGGGTTGCTGGGGCCAACGTCCTGACTTTC. Its protein is CSAAQGVAGANVLTF.

In its sample, this clonotype was seen many times. This chain joins TRBV5-6 and TRBJ2-3, with TRBD2 matching 8 bases. CDR3 length equals 14 residues. The germline CDR1 and CDR2 sequences are SGHDT and YYEEEE. With 4 bases clipped from V and 2 bases from J, the junction kept 3 bases outside the gene matches. The CDR3 protein is CASSVAGSTDTQYF. CDR3 nucleotide sequence: TGTGCCAGCAGCGTAGCGGGGTCCACAGATACGCAGTATTTT.

This clonotype has ten or more counts. One junction end does not reproduce the germline sequence, and a read error may be involved. The J gene is TRBJ1-4, the V gene TRBV7-2, with 7 bases lining up with TRBD1. Germline lookup yields CDR1 SGHTA and CDR2 FQGNSA. The CDR3 is made up of 16 amino acids. The CDR3 here is CASSLQTGLMNGKLFF. CDR3 in DNA: TGTGCCAGCAGCTTACAGACAGGGTTGATGAATGGAAAACTGTTTTTT.

The sample holds a few counts of this clonotype. This rearrangement joins TRBV10-1 to TRBJ2-3, with 9 bases fitting TRBD1. The CDR3 length is 15 residues. Germline CDR1 is WNHNN and CDR2 is SYGVQD (reference sequence). J was trimmed by 4 bases and V by 6 bases; bases with no gene match: 8. The CDR3: CASSPGTGLPDTQYF. Written as DNA, the CDR3 is TGCGCCAGCAGCCCCGGGACAGGGTTACCAGATACGCAGTATTTT.

This clonotype showed up many times. The rearrangement links TRBV12-3 or TRBV12-4 to TRBJ2-5; maybe TRBD2 (6 bases). The length of the CDR3 is 14 residues. The ends were cut back, 5 bases at V and 5 bases at J, with 15 bases in the middle. The CDR3 DNA reads TGTGCCAGCAGTGACGGCTCGCGGGGCGAGACCCAGTACTTC. It encodes CASSDGSRGETQYF.

The chain is built from TRBV7-3 and TRBJ2-1, with a possible D match to TRBD1 (6 bases). The CDR3 sequence is 17 residues long. Looked up from germline, CDR1 is SGHTA and CDR2 is FQGTGA. V gave up 1 base and J gave up 0 bases, with 13 bases separating them. The CDR3 reads CASSLMSGTSSYNEQFF. CDR3 coding DNA: TGTGCCAGCAGCTTAATGTCTGGGACAAGCTCCTACAATGAGCAGTTCTTC.

This clonotype was recorded at least ten times. This chain's CDR3 is CASSEGRENEQFF. In nucleotides, the CDR3 is TGTGCCAGCAGTGAAGGTAGGGAGAATGAGCAGTTCTTC. The chain carries TRBV25-1 and TRBJ2-1, with D possibly being TRBD2 (5 bases). Trimming cost V 2 bases and J 7 bases, with 9 bases left between them. The CDR3 length is 13 residues. CDR1 and CDR2 from the germline V gene are MGHDK and SYGVNS. The whole variable domain, filled in from reference TRBV25-1 and TRBJ2-1, reads EADIYQTPRYLVIGTGKKITLECSQTMGHDKMYWYQQDPGMELHLIHYSYGVNSTEKGDLSSESTVSRIRTEHFPLTLESARPSHTSQYLCASSEGRENEQFFGPGTRLTVL.

The gene calls are TRBV7-2 and TRBJ2-1; 8 bases match TRBD2. This CDR3 comprises 11 residues. CDR1 SGHTA and CDR2 FQGNSA come from the germline V gene. V dropped 5 bases and J dropped 16; count of bases not matched to a gene: 7. The CDR3 loop is CASSPGTRNFF. The CDR3 coding sequence is TGTGCCAGCAGCCCCGGGACTAGAAATTTCTTC.

The chain has TRBV12-3 or TRBV12-4 and TRBJ1-5, with D unclear. The length of the CDR3 is 15 residues. Trimming removed 3 bases from V and 0 bases from J, with 9 bases in between. CDR3 nucleotide sequence: TGTGCCAGCAGTTTTTCTCAGCTTAGCAATCAGCCCCAGCATTTT. As protein: CASSFSQLSNQPQHF.

This clonotype appeared a few times. The chain recombines TRBV29-1 with TRBJ2-5, with D possibly TRBD1 on 6 matching bases. This CDR3 has 13 amino acids. Trimming removed 4 bases at V and 1 base at J, with 10 bases between. The germline gives CDR1 SQVTM, CDR2 ANQGSEA. CDR3 sequence (DNA): TGCAGCGTTGGCGTGGGGGCCCAAGAGACCCAGTACTTC. It specifies CSVGVGAQETQYF.

The rearrangement joins TRBV5-5 to TRBJ2-7; 9 bases agree with TRBD2. The CDR3 contains 15 residues. The V gene's germline CDR1 is SGHKS and CDR2 YYEKEE (reference sequence). Trimming took 2 bases from V and 0 from J; bases not matched to a gene: 3. The CDR3 is CASSLTSGHSYEQYF. CDR3 in DNA: TGTGCCAGCAGCTTAACTAGCGGGCACTCCTACGAGCAGTACTTC.

This sequence joins TRBV20-1 and TRBJ2-7, with D possibly matching TRBD2 (6 bases). Germline lookup yields CDR1 DFQATT and CDR2 SNEGSKA (reference sequence). The V end was cut by 3 bases, the J end by 3 bases, with 12 bases between. The CDR3 covers 13 residues. The CDR3 DNA reads as TGCAGTGCTAGGGACCGGGACTTCTACGAGCAGTACTTC. Its translation is CSARDRDFYEQYF.

As DNA, the CDR3 is TGTGCCAGCAGCCTGGGACCGAGAAAGAATTCACCCCTCCACTTT. Protein: CASSLGPRKNSPLHF. This chain links TRBV3-1 with TRBJ1-6, with D perhaps TRBD1 (5 bases). CDR3 length equals 15 residues. Germline loops: CDR1 LGHDT, CDR2 YNNKEL (reference sequence). V dropped 4 bases and J dropped 7 bases, with 14 bases sitting between them.